These T cell receptor beta chains were read from a single sample in a study of T cells in Graves' hyperthyroidism and ophthalmopathy. Each CDR3 protein gets one entry after TCRdb re-called the multiplex PCR reads with MiXCR. The sample gives about 600,000 distinct CDR3 sequences, approximately 15% of which show up once; less than 3.5% is in the top ten. The material sequenced was blood. The receptors come from a woman aged 40 to 50 with Graves' ophthalmopathy. The CDR3 runs from the conserved cysteine through the conserved F or W. The order of the fields is V gene, D gene, J gene, clone size, CDR3 protein, CDR3 DNA. A D gene is named only where the DNA matches it firmly. Some rows have no size entry. The others give once, few or many, or a class for an expanded clone.

>TRBV12-3/TRBV12-4|-|TRBJ2-3|many
CASSKVRVVKDTTDTQYF
TGTGCCAGCAGTAAGGTCAGAGTGGTTAAGGATACCACAGATACGCAGTATTTT
>TRBV12-3/TRBV12-4|-|TRBJ1-4|many
CASSSLGTTNEKLFF
TGTGCCAGCAGTTCCTTGGGGACCACTAATGAAAAACTGTTTTTT
>TRBV15|TRBD2|TRBJ2-1|many
CATSPRQGLAYNEQFF
TGTGCCACCAGCCCCCGCCAGGGACTAGCGTACAATGAGCAGTTCTTC
>TRBV10-3|-|TRBJ1-6|few
CAISLGNSPLHF
TGTGCCATCAGCTTGGGGAATTCACCCCTCCACTTT
>TRBV30|TRBD2|TRBJ2-5|-
CAWSVGGSYPGTQYF
TGTGCCTGGAGTGTTGGCGGGAGTTACCCGGGGACCCAGTACTTC
>TRBV6-1|TRBD2|TRBJ2-5|many
CASSYRTSGYETQYF
TGTGCCAGCAGCTACAGGACTAGCGGTTATGAGACCCAGTACTTC
>TRBV2|TRBD1|TRBJ2-2|few
CASCGTANTGELFF
TGTGCCAGCTGTGGGACAGCGAACACCGGGGAGCTGTTTTTT
>TRBV10-3|TRBD1|TRBJ1-1|-
CAISAPGQGAQNTEAFF
TGTGCCATCAGTGCTCCGGGACAGGGGGCTCAGAACACTGAAGCTTTCTTT
>TRBV10-2|-|TRBJ1-5|once
CASSEDVRGRSNQPQHF
TGCGCCAGCAGTGAGGATGTACGGGGGCGAAGCAATCAGCCCCAGCATTTT
>TRBV20-1|-|TRBJ2-1|-
CSAPAPGDEQFF
TGCAGTGCTCCCGCCCCTGGGGATGAGCAGTTCTTC
>TRBV11-2|-|TRBJ1-2|few
CASSLRGHGRDYGYTF
TGTGCCAGCAGCTTACGTGGGCACGGGAGGGACTATGGCTACACCTTC
>TRBV6-1|-|TRBJ2-7|many
CASSGQLETGRTYEQYF
TGTGCCAGCAGTGGCCAGCTCGAGACAGGGAGGACCTACGAGCAGTACTTC
>TRBV6-1|-|TRBJ1-2|many
CASSENSPPYGYTF
TGTGCCAGCAGTGAAAACAGCCCCCCCTATGGCTACACCTTC
>TRBV18|-|TRBJ1-2|-
CASSPGGWQALAYGYTF
TGTGCCAGCTCACCAGGAGGGTGGCAGGCGCTCGCCTATGGCTACACCTTC
>TRBV5-1|TRBD2|TRBJ2-5|few
CASSLTSGVEETQYF
TGCGCCAGCAGCTTGACTAGCGGGGTAGAAGAGACCCAGTACTTC
>TRBV20-1|-|TRBJ2-1|few
CSTPSDNEQFF
TGCAGTACCCCTTCGGACAATGAGCAGTTCTTC
>TRBV9|-|TRBJ2-5|-
CASSVGDSGALETQYF
TGTGCCAGCAGCGTAGGGGATAGCGGAGCCTTGGAGACCCAGTACTTC
>TRBV5-1|-|TRBJ2-7|-
CASSGQGPHYEQYF
TGCGCCAGCAGCGGGCAGGGGCCCCACTACGAGCAGTACTTC
>TRBV10-3|TRBD2|TRBJ2-7|-
CATQRERSYEQYF
TGTGCCACCCAGCGGGAGCGCTCCTACGAGCAGTACTTC
>TRBV6-1|TRBD2|TRBJ2-1|few
CASSELRNGRAAYNEQFF
TGTGCCAGCAGTGAATTGAGAAACGGGAGGGCCGCCTACAATGAGCAGTTCTTC
>TRBV19|-|TRBJ1-1|few
CASSTGSDISTEAFF
TGTGCCAGTAGTACAGGCTCCGACATCAGCACTGAAGCTTTCTTT
>TRBV28|-|TRBJ2-5|-
CASSSPPGLYRETQYF
TGTGCCAGCAGTTCTCCCCCGGGACTGTACCGAGAGACCCAGTACTTC
>TRBV30|-|TRBJ2-2|many
CACGSGELFF
TGTGCCTGTGGGTCCGGGGAGCTGTTTTTT
>TRBV7-2|-|TRBJ2-3|many
CASSQGPSTDTQYF
TGTGCCAGCAGCCAGGGACCTAGCACAGATACGCAGTATTTT
>TRBV27|-|TRBJ2-1|many
CATTDHHNEQFF
TGTGCCACCACGGACCACCACAATGAGCAGTTCTTC
>TRBV7-9|TRBD2|TRBJ2-5|-
CASSFPRTSEQETQYF
TGTGCCAGCAGCTTTCCCCGGACTAGCGAACAAGAGACCCAGTACTTC
>TRBV19|-|TRBJ1-1|-
CAAAKGRSGIGSEAFF
TGTGCCGCAGCCAAGGGTCGGAGTGGGATTGGTTCTGAAGCTTTCTTT
>TRBV12-3/TRBV12-4|-|TRBJ2-7|-
CASSLGLGLNEQYF
TGTGCCAGCAGTTTAGGTCTAGGGCTCAACGAGCAGTACTTC
>TRBV11-1|-|TRBJ2-7|many
CASSWATYYEQYF
TGTGCCAGCAGCTGGGCCACCTACTACGAGCAGTACTTC
>TRBV5-1|-|TRBJ2-3|few
CASSPGTVGTDTQYF
TGCGCCAGCAGCCCCGGGACGGTGGGCACAGATACGCAGTATTTT
>TRBV2|TRBD2|TRBJ2-3|once
CASSAGLAGPTDTQYF
TGTGCCAGCAGTGCGGGACTAGCGGGGCCCACAGATACGCAGTATTTT
>TRBV10-3|TRBD1|TRBJ2-2|-
CAISEPGQGAAGELFF
TGTGCCATCAGTGAACCGGGACAGGGGGCTGCCGGGGAGCTGTTTTTT
>TRBV28|TRBD2|TRBJ2-2|many
CAILTSSGANTGELFF
TGTGCCATCTTGACGTCTAGCGGGGCTAACACCGGGGAGCTGTTTTTT
>TRBV20-1|TRBD2|TRBJ2-1|-
CSASLGLATYNEQLF
TGCAGTGCTTCCCTGGGACTAGCGACCTACAATGAGCAGCTCTTC
>TRBV18|-|TRBJ1-2|many
CASSPPRPPLNYGYTF
TGTGCCAGCTCACCACCCAGGCCGCCCCTAAACTATGGCTACACCTTC
>TRBV11-1|TRBD2|TRBJ2-2|once
CASSPTAAGDTGELFF
TGTGCCAGCAGCCCCACGGCAGCGGGAGACACCGGGGAGCTGTTTTTT
>TRBV9|-|TRBJ1-1|many
CASSEGWGPNTEAFF
TGTGCCAGCAGCGAGGGGTGGGGACCGAACACTGAAGCTTTCTTT
>TRBV10-3|-|TRBJ2-3|-
CAISESSGTTDTQYF
TGTGCCATCAGTGAGTCGAGTGGGACCACAGATACGCAGTATTTT
>TRBV20-1|-|TRBJ2-5|-
CSARAGWAQETQYF
TGCAGTGCTAGAGCCGGGTGGGCCCAAGAGACCCAGTACTTC
>TRBV30|-|TRBJ1-2|many
CAWSGNGGYTF
TGTGCCTGGAGTGGGAACGGTGGCTACACCTTC
>TRBV19|TRBD2|TRBJ2-1|few
CASSKNSGRRENEQFF
TGTGCCAGTAGTAAGAATAGCGGGAGGCGCGAGAATGAGCAGTTCTTC
>TRBV28|-|TRBJ1-2|many
CASSSPSTYGYTF
TGTGCCAGCAGTTCCCCCTCTACATACGGCTACACCTTC
>TRBV7-9|TRBD2|TRBJ2-7|-
CASSFPPSGGYEQYF
TGTGCCAGCAGCTTTCCCCCCAGCGGGGGATACGAGCAGTACTTC
>TRBV12-3/TRBV12-4|-|TRBJ1-2|-
CASSFQGPRGYGYTF
TGTGCCAGCAGCTTCCAGGGACCGCGAGGCTATGGCTACACCTTC
>TRBV6-1|-|TRBJ1-2|few
CASRARAPANYGYTF
TGTGCCAGCAGAGCCAGGGCCCCTGCTAACTATGGCTACACCTTC
>TRBV3-1|TRBD1|TRBJ2-5|many
CASSQDWAGGQETQYF
TGTGCCAGCAGCCAAGATTGGGCAGGGGGCCAAGAGACCCAGTACTTC
>TRBV29-1|-|TRBJ1-4|-
CSVEDAAATNEKLFF
TGCAGCGTTGAAGATGCAGCTGCAACTAATGAAAAACTGTTTTTT
>TRBV12-3/TRBV12-4|-|TRBJ2-4|few
CASSTPAGGQNIQYF
TGTGCCAGCAGCACCCCAGCTGGGGGCCAAAACATTCAGTACTTC
>TRBV7-3|-|TRBJ1-2|-
CASSIDSGGNYGYTF
TGTGCCAGCAGCATCGACAGTGGGGGTAACTATGGCTACACCTTC
>TRBV18|-|TRBJ2-2|many
CASSKDNSPGTGELFF
TGTGCCAGCTCGAAGGACAACTCCCCAGGGACCGGGGAGCTGTTTTTT
>TRBV7-8|-|TRBJ1-3|few
CASSLAPEGNTIYF
TGTGCCAGCAGCTTAGCACCAGAAGGAAACACCATATATTTT
>TRBV6-1|-|TRBJ1-5|-
CASAHWDSPEPQHF
TGTGCCAGCGCGCATTGGGACTCCCCGGAGCCCCAGCATTTT
>TRBV30|-|TRBJ1-1|many
CAWSRQNTEAFF
TGTGCCTGGAGTCGGCAGAACACTGAAGCTTTCTTT
>TRBV18|-|TRBJ2-2|many
CASSADLSGELFF
TGTGCCAGCTCAGCGGACTTGAGCGGGGAGCTGTTTTTT